This is a list of T cell receptor beta chains from one sample in a study of blood T cell repertoires in COVID-19. Clones were read by immunoSEQ multiplex PCR, and TCRdb kept only the in-frame ones, dropping some. This table holds about 430,000 clones, roughly 84% found once. The specimen was PBMCs or T cells enriched from blood (not recorded which). The receptors were gathered from a woman aged 18-29 years who had been exposed to COVID-19. The CDR3 runs from the conserved cysteine through the conserved F or W. Each record gives: D gene, clone size, V gene, J gene, CDR3 DNA, CDR3 protein. A D gene is named only where the DNA matches it firmly. Not every row has a clone size; where given, it reads once, few, many or a size class.

D gene: TRBD1; clone size: -; V gene: TRBV12-3/TRBV12-4; J gene: TRBJ1-6; CDR3 DNA: TGTGCCAGCAGTTGGGGACAGGATTCACCCCTCCACTTT; CDR3 protein: CASSWGQDSPLHF
D gene: -; clone size: -; V gene: TRBV7-2; J gene: TRBJ1-5; CDR3 DNA: TGTGCCAGCAGCTTAGGGGACAATAATCAGCCCCAGCATTTT; CDR3 protein: CASSLGDNNQPQHF
D gene: TRBD1; clone size: -; V gene: TRBV5-5; J gene: TRBJ2-2; CDR3 DNA: TGTGCCAGCAGACCGGGACAGGGGACCGGGGAGCTGTTTTTT; CDR3 protein: CASRPGQGTGELFF
D gene: -; clone size: -; V gene: TRBV4-1; J gene: TRBJ2-3; CDR3 DNA: TGCGCCAGCAGCCGCACAGGCACCAGATCTAGCACAGATACGCAGTATTTT; CDR3 protein: CASSRTGTRSSTDTQYF
D gene: -; clone size: -; V gene: TRBV5-5; J gene: TRBJ1-1; CDR3 DNA: TGTGCCAGCAGCTTGATATCCTTGAACACTGAAGCTTTCTTT; CDR3 protein: CASSLISLNTEAFF
D gene: -; clone size: -; V gene: TRBV9; J gene: TRBJ1-2; CDR3 DNA: TGTGCCAGCAGCGTAGAGGCGGGGAGGGACGGCTACACCTTC; CDR3 protein: CASSVEAGRDGYTF
D gene: -; clone size: -; V gene: TRBV10-3; J gene: TRBJ2-2; CDR3 DNA: TGTGCCATCAGTGAGGCTAGTGAGCGGGAGCTGTTTTTT; CDR3 protein: CAISEASERELFF
D gene: TRBD2; clone size: -; V gene: TRBV19; J gene: TRBJ2-3; CDR3 DNA: TGTGCCAGTAAGGCGTCCCCAGGACTAGCGCGGGGATACACGCAGTATTTT; CDR3 protein: CASKASPGLARGYTQYF
D gene: TRBD2; clone size: -; V gene: TRBV28; J gene: TRBJ2-3; CDR3 DNA: TGTGCCAGCAGTTTAAAAGGTATAGCGGGACTGACAGATACGCAGTATTTT; CDR3 protein: CASSLKGIAGLTDTQYF
D gene: -; clone size: -; V gene: TRBV2; J gene: TRBJ2-3; CDR3 DNA: TGTGCCAGCAGCGCGCAGGTCTTTACGCAGTATTTT; CDR3 protein: CASSAQVFTQYF
D gene: TRBD1; clone size: -; V gene: TRBV5-6; J gene: TRBJ1-1; CDR3 DNA: TGTGCCAGCAGCTCACCCGGGACAGGGGGTAATATGAACACTGAAGCTTTCTTT; CDR3 protein: CASSSPGTGGNMNTEAFF
D gene: TRBD1; clone size: -; V gene: TRBV11-2; J gene: TRBJ1-6; CDR3 DNA: TGTGCCAGCAGGCCGGGACAGGGGAATTCACCCCTCCACTTT; CDR3 protein: CASRPGQGNSPLHF
D gene: TRBD1; clone size: once; V gene: TRBV25-1; J gene: TRBJ2-7; CDR3 DNA: TGTGCCAGCAGTGAATGGGGGACAGGGGCCTCCGAGCAGTACTTC; CDR3 protein: CASSEWGTGASEQYF
D gene: TRBD2; clone size: -; V gene: TRBV28; J gene: TRBJ2-5; CDR3 DNA: TGTGCCAGCAGTTTTAGCGGGAGGGCCGGAATGGAGACCCAGTACTTC; CDR3 protein: CASSFSGRAGMETQYF
D gene: TRBD1; clone size: -; V gene: TRBV27; J gene: TRBJ2-7; CDR3 DNA: TGTGCCAGCAGGGGGGACAGGACCTACGAGCAGTACTTC; CDR3 protein: CASRGDRTYEQYF
D gene: -; clone size: -; V gene: TRBV9; J gene: TRBJ1-6; CDR3 DNA: TGTGCCAGCAGCGTTGGAGTGCAGTATAATTCACCCCTCCACTTT; CDR3 protein: CASSVGVQYNSPLHF
D gene: -; clone size: -; V gene: TRBV2; J gene: TRBJ2-3; CDR3 DNA: TGTGCCAGCATGCCCCACAGGGAAAGGGCAGATACGCAGTATTTT; CDR3 protein: CASMPHRERADTQYF
D gene: TRBD1; clone size: -; V gene: TRBV4-1; J gene: TRBJ2-7; CDR3 DNA: TGCGCCAGCAGCCCCAGGGACAGTTTCTACGAGCAGTACTTC; CDR3 protein: CASSPRDSFYEQYF
D gene: -; clone size: -; V gene: TRBV3-1/TRBV3-2; J gene: TRBJ1-1; CDR3 DNA: TGTGCCAGCAGCCAAGATTGGGGGCCTGAAGCTTTCTTT; CDR3 protein: CASSQDWGPEAFF
D gene: -; clone size: -; V gene: TRBV6-1; J gene: TRBJ1-2; CDR3 DNA: TGTGCCAGCAGTGAAGGACAGGCCTGGGCGTATGGCTACACCTTC; CDR3 protein: CASSEGQAWAYGYTF
D gene: TRBD1; clone size: -; V gene: TRBV5-6; J gene: TRBJ1-1; CDR3 DNA: TGTGCCAGCAGCTTGGGGGGACAGGGGATGACTGAAGCTTTCTTT; CDR3 protein: CASSLGGQGMTEAFF
D gene: -; clone size: -; V gene: TRBV18; J gene: TRBJ2-7; CDR3 DNA: TGTGCCAGCTCACCCCAGGGTAGTACCTACGAGCAGTACTTC; CDR3 protein: CASSPQGSTYEQYF
D gene: TRBD1; clone size: -; V gene: TRBV18; J gene: TRBJ1-2; CDR3 DNA: TGTGCCAGCTCAGCACTAAGCCGGACAGGAGCATACTATGGCTACACCTTC; CDR3 protein: CASSALSRTGAYYGYTF
D gene: TRBD2; clone size: -; V gene: TRBV6-5; J gene: TRBJ2-7; CDR3 DNA: TGTGCCAGCAGGGCCCATAGCGGGGGAGACTACGAGCAGTACTTC; CDR3 protein: CASRAHSGGDYEQYF
D gene: -; clone size: -; V gene: TRBV4-1; J gene: TRBJ1-1; CDR3 DNA: TGCGCCAGCAGCCAAGTCTCAGGGGCGAACACTGAAGCTTTCTTT; CDR3 protein: CASSQVSGANTEAFF
D gene: TRBD1; clone size: -; V gene: TRBV2; J gene: TRBJ1-4; CDR3 DNA: TGTGCCAGCAGGGGGGGAGACAGGGGTTTGAATGAAAAACTGTTTTTT; CDR3 protein: CASRGGDRGLNEKLFF
D gene: TRBD1; clone size: -; V gene: TRBV7-2; J gene: TRBJ2-2; CDR3 DNA: TGTGCCAGCAGCTTAGCCCGGGGGGACAGGGGGGGCCCCACCGGGGAGCTGTTTTTT; CDR3 protein: CASSLARGDRGGPTGELFF
D gene: TRBD2; clone size: few; V gene: TRBV4-2; J gene: TRBJ2-2; CDR3 DNA: TGTGCCAGCAGCCAAGATGGAGTTGCGGGGGGGCCCGCTGGGGAGCTGTTTTTT; CDR3 protein: CASSQDGVAGGPAGELFF